The T cell receptor beta chain described here comes from a study of control samples from healthy donors and cancer patients (TCRdb year 2020). To prepare the library, the immunoSEQ multiplex PCR assay was applied. The table comes from immuneACCESS by way of TCRdb, which keeps in-frame sequences with V and J called. Part of the clones is missing from these tables; in studies checked, under half for an unresolved V gene and the rest for unknown reasons. Present in this sample are about 180,000 clones, 90% of which were seen just once. The ten most abundant clones make up roughly 1.3% of the sample. Turning to this clone: It has no known antigen specificity. No base quality values were provided; no much bigger clone lies one nucleotide off.

CDR1 MGHRA and CDR2 YSYEKL were looked up in the germline V gene. V loses 1 base of germline sequence and J loses 8 bases, and the interval between the two ends is 12 bases. The CDR3 spans 15 residues, from the cysteine through the phenylalanine. Only CDR3 DNA is held: 45 bases, read in frame from base 1. This receptor was taken from a woman aged 50 to 60 in good health. The chain was built from TRBV4-1 and TRBJ1-6; possibly the D gene is TRBD1, per 6 matching bases. Sequenced: blood. The CDR3 corresponds to CASSQGQGNYSPLHF. The nucleotide sequence reads as follows: TGCGCCAGCAGCCAAGGGCAGGGGAATTATTCACCCCTCCACTTT.